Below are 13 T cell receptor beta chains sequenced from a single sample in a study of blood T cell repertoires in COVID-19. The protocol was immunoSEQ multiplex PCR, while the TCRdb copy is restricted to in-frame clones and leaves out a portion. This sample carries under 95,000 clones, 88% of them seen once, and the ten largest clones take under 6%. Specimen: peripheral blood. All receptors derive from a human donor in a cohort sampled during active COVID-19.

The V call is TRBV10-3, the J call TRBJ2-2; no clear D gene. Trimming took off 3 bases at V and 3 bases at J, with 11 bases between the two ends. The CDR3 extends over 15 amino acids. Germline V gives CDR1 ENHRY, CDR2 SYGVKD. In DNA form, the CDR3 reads TGTGCCATCAGTGAATGGGCCACGGACACCGGGGAGCTGTTTTTT. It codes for CAISEWATDTGELFF.

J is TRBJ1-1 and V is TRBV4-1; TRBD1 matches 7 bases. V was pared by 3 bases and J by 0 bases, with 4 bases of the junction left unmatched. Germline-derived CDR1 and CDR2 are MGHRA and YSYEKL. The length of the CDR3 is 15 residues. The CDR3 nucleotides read TGCGCCAGCAGCCAGCAACAGGGGATGAACACTGAAGCTTTCTTT. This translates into CASSQQQGMNTEAFF.

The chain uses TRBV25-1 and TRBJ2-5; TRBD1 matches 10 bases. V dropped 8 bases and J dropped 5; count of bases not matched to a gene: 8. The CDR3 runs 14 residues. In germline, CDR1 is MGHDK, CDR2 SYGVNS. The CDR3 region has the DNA TGTGCCAGCGGGGGGACAGGGGTAGGGGAGACCCAGTACTTC. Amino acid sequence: CASGGTGVGETQYF.

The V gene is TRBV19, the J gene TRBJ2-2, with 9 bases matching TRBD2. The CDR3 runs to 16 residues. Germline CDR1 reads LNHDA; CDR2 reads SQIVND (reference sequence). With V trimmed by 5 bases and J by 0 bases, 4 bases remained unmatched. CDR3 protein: CASSLTSGPNTGELFF. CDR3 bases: TGTGCCAGTAGTCTAACTAGCGGGCCGAACACCGGGGAGCTGTTTTTT.

This CDR3 reads CASRRSPGTQYF. For the CDR3, the DNA is TGTGCCAGCAGACGAAGCCCCGGGACCCAGTACTTC. The chain joins TRBV13 to TRBJ2-5; D is unclear. V lost 6 bases and J 7 bases, leaving 12 bases between the germline ends. Per germline, CDR1 PRHDT and CDR2 FYEKMQ (reference sequence). This CDR3 contains 12 residues.

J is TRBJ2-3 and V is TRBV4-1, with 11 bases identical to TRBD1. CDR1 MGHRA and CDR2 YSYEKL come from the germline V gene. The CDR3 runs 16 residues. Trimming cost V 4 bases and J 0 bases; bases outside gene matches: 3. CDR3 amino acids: CASSPGQGVSTDTQYF. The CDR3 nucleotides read TGCGCCAGCAGCCCGGGACAGGGGGTGAGCACAGATACGCAGTATTTT.

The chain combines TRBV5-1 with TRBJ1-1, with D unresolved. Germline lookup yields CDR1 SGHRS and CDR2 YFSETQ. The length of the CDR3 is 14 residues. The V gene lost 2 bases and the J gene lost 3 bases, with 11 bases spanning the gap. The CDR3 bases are TGCGCCAGCAGCTTCGAGGGTCGAGACACTGAAGCTTTCTTT. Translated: CASSFEGRDTEAFF.

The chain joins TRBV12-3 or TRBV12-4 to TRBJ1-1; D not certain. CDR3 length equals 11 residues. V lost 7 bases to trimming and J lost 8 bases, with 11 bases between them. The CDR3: CASTVGLEAFF. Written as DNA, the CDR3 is TGTGCCAGCACCGTTGGACTCGAAGCTTTCTTT.

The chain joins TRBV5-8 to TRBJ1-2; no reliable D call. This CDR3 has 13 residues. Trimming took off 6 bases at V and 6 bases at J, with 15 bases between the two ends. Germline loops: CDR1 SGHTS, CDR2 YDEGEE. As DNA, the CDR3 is TGTGCCAGCAAACGTTGGGGAGCCGATGGCTACACCTTC. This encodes CASKRWGADGYTF.

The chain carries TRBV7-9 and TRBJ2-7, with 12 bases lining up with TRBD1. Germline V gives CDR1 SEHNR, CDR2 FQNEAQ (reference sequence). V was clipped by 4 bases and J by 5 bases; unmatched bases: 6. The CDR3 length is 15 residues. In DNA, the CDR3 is TGTGCCAGCAGCTCGCCGGGACAGGGGGCCGACGAGCAGTACTTC. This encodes CASSSPGQGADEQYF.

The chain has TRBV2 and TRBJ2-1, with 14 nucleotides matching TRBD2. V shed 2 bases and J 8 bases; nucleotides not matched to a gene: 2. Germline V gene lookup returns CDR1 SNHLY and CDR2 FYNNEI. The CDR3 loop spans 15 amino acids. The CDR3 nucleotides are TGTGCCAGCAGTGAATCGGGACTAGCGGGGGATGAGCAGTTCTTC. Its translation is CASSESGLAGDEQFF. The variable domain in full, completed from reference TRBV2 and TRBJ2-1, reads EPEVTQTPSHQVTQMGQEVILRCVPISNHLYFYWYRQILGQKVEFLVSFYNNEISEKSEIFDDQFSVERPDGSNFTLKIRSTKLEDSAMYFCASSESGLAGDEQFFGPGTRLTVL.

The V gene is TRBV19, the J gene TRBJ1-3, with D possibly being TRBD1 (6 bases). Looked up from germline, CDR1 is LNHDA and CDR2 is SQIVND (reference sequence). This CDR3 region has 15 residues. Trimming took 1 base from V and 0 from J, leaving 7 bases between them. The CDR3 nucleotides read TGTGCCAGTAGTATAGGGACAGCCTCTGGAAACACCATATATTTT. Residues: CASSIGTASGNTIYF.

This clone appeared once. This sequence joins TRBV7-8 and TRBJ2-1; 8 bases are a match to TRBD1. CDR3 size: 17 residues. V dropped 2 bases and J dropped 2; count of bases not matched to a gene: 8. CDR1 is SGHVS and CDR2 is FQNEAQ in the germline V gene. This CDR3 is CASSLSRQGAPYNEQFF. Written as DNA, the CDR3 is TGTGCCAGCAGCTTATCTCGTCAGGGGGCCCCCTACAATGAGCAGTTCTTC.